This is a list of T cell receptor beta chains from one sample in a study of early T cells in non-severe SARS-CoV-2 infection. TCRdb fed the 5' RACE reads into MiXCR, producing one record per CDR3 protein. The sample records tens of thousands of distinct CDR3 sequences, 4% to 5.5% being singletons. Sample: whole blood. These receptors were obtained from an adult who was a healthcare worker with PCR-confirmed SARS-CoV-2 infection or an uninfected control (not recorded which). CDR3s include the opening cysteine and the closing phenylalanine or tryptophan. Each record gives: clone size, J gene, D gene, V gene, CDR3 protein, CDR3 DNA. The D gene is left open where the match is weak. Some rows mark clone size as missing; the rest say once, few, many or name a class of expanded clone.

>many|TRBJ2-1|NA|TRBV5-1
CASKPGQSSYNEQFF
TGCGCCAGCAAACCAGGCCAGAGCTCCTACAATGAGCAGTTCTTC
>few|TRBJ2-4|TRBD2|TRBV5-4
CASSSPAGVMKDIQYF
TGTGCCAGCAGCTCGCCAGCGGGAGTCATGAAGGACATTCAGTACTTC
>many|TRBJ2-3|NA|TRBV19
CASTPGTGKDTQYF
TGTGCCAGTACTCCAGGGACCGGGAAAGATACGCAGTATTTT
>few|TRBJ2-3|TRBD1|TRBV11-1
CASSIGQGRTDTQYF
TGTGCCAGCAGCATCGGACAGGGGCGCACAGATACGCAGTATTTT
>many|TRBJ2-3|NA|TRBV19
CASSMNSGSSNTQYF
TGTGCCAGTAGTATGAACAGTGGCAGCTCCAATACGCAGTATTTT
>many|TRBJ1-2|NA|TRBV19
CASRQRNYGYTF
TGTGCCAGTAGGCAGCGTAACTATGGCTACACCTTC
>NA|TRBJ2-7|NA|TRBV2
CASGARGLYEQYF
TGTGCCAGCGGAGCGCGGGGTCTCTACGAGCAGTACTTC
>NA|TRBJ1-6|NA|TRBV6-1
CASSENLRDSPLHF
TGTGCCAGCAGTGAAAATCTCAGAGACTCACCCCTCCACTTT
>few|TRBJ1-2|NA|TRBV7-2
CASTFRTADYGYTF
TGTGCCAGCACGTTTAGGACAGCTGACTATGGCTACACCTTC
>many|TRBJ2-7|TRBD1|TRBV15
CATRPSGTGLSYEQYF
TGTGCCACCAGACCGTCCGGGACAGGGCTCTCCTACGAGCAGTACTTC
>many|TRBJ2-1|TRBD2|TRBV7-3
CASSQSGRASYNEQFF
TGTGCCAGCAGTCAGAGCGGGAGGGCCTCCTACAATGAGCAGTTCTTC
>many|TRBJ1-5|TRBD1|TRBV20-1
CSAGLSQGAKQPQHF
TGCAGTGCTGGGTTGAGTCAGGGGGCTAAACAGCCCCAGCATTTT
>many|TRBJ1-1|NA|TRBV5-1
CASTSGEMNTEAFF
TGCGCCAGCACCTCAGGAGAAATGAACACTGAAGCTTTCTTT
>NA|TRBJ2-7|TRBD1|TRBV18
CASSQGQIGHEQYF
TGTGCCAGCTCACAGGGACAGATAGGACACGAGCAGTACTTC
>NA|TRBJ2-2|NA|TRBV4-3
CASGSLGVDGELFF
TGCGCCAGCGGTTCCCTGGGAGTTGACGGGGAGCTGTTTTTT
>many|TRBJ1-5|NA|TRBV4-3
CASSQARRSNQPQHF
TGCGCCAGCAGCCAGGCGCGCCGTAGCAATCAGCCCCAGCATTTT
>many|TRBJ2-7|TRBD2|TRBV29-1
CSGRLAGGEQYF
TGCAGCGGGAGACTAGCGGGGGGCGAGCAGTACTTC
>few|TRBJ2-3|NA|TRBV20-1
CSATVSGTDTQYF
TGCAGTGCAACGGTCTCGGGCACAGATACGCAGTATTTT
>NA|TRBJ1-2|NA|TRBV2
CASSEQGGYGYTF
TGTGCCAGCAGTGAACAGGGAGGGTATGGCTACACCTTC
>NA|TRBJ2-3|TRBD2|TRBV5-4
CASSPGTYGRDTQYF
TGTGCCAGCAGCCCAGGGACTTACGGGAGGGATACGCAGTATTTT
>NA|TRBJ1-2|NA|TRBV12-3/TRBV12-4
CASSSTLSGGSNYGYTF
TGTGCCAGCAGTTCCACCCTTAGCGGGGGGTCTAACTATGGCTACACCTTC
>few|TRBJ2-7|TRBD1|TRBV13
CASSLGGTGLEKQYF
TGTGCCAGCAGCTTAGGCGGGACAGGCTTGGAAAAGCAGTACTTC
>NA|TRBJ2-5|NA|TRBV7-2
CASRDGFSETQYF
TGTGCCAGCAGGGACGGTTTTAGTGAGACCCAGTACTTC
>many|TRBJ2-5|NA|TRBV7-2
CASSLVWQPETQYF
TGTGCCAGCAGCTTAGTGTGGCAGCCAGAGACCCAGTACTTC
>few|TRBJ2-6|NA|TRBV13
CASSAWGPGANVLTF
TGTGCCAGCAGCGCCTGGGGGCCTGGGGCCAACGTCCTGACTTTC
>many|TRBJ2-7|NA|TRBV6-5
CASSYRTVPYEQYF
TGTGCCAGCAGTTACCGTACGGTACCCTACGAGCAGTACTTC
>NA|TRBJ1-1|TRBD1|TRBV7-2
CASSQDRGRTEAFF
TGTGCCAGCAGCCAAGACAGGGGCCGCACTGAAGCTTTCTTT
>many|TRBJ2-2|NA|TRBV29-1
CSVEGTVNTGELFF
TGCAGCGTTGAGGGGACGGTGAACACCGGGGAGCTGTTTTTT
>many|TRBJ1-2|TRBD1|TRBV28
CASSPPLGQLYGYTF
TGTGCCAGCAGTCCCCCGCTGGGACAGTTATATGGCTACACCTTC
>many|TRBJ2-1|NA|TRBV11-3
CASSLGGGIYYNEQFF
TGTGCCAGCAGCTTAGGAGGGGGAATTTATTACAATGAGCAGTTCTTC
>many|TRBJ2-7|NA|TRBV13
CASSLMAYEQYF
TGTGCCAGCAGCTTAATGGCCTACGAGCAGTACTTC
>few|TRBJ2-3|NA|TRBV5-1
CASSLAGSSDTQYF
TGCGCCAGCAGCTTGGCTGGTTCGTCAGATACGCAGTATTTT
>few|TRBJ2-7|TRBD1|TRBV5-1
CASTPTGNDEQYF
TGCGCCAGCACCCCGACAGGGAATGACGAGCAGTACTTC
>many|TRBJ1-6|NA|TRBV6-5
CASNRGTLSSYNSPLHF
TGTGCCAGCAACCGCGGGACTCTGAGCTCCTATAATTCACCCCTCCACTTT
>many|TRBJ2-3|NA|TRBV7-2
CASSLSPGRTDTQYF
TGTGCCAGCAGCTTAAGTCCTGGACGCACAGATACGCAGTATTTT
>many|TRBJ2-1|TRBD2|TRBV10-3
CAISEPARTSGRELNEQFF
TGTGCCATCAGTGAGCCCGCCCGGACTAGCGGAAGGGAATTAAATGAGCAGTTCTTC
>few|TRBJ2-7|NA|TRBV28
CASSTSSPGTTYEQYF
TGTGCCAGCAGTACCTCGAGTCCGGGTACGACGTACGAGCAGTACTTC
>few|TRBJ1-5|NA|TRBV12-3/TRBV12-4
CASSLQAGSNQPQHF
TGTGCCAGCAGTTTACAGGCAGGGAGCAATCAGCCCCAGCATTTT
>many|TRBJ1-2|NA|TRBV2
CASSTPGYTF
TGTGCCAGCAGCACCCCGGGCTACACCTTC
>many|TRBJ2-3|NA|TRBV29-1
CSVQVSARNTDTQYF
TGCAGCGTTCAAGTAAGCGCCAGGAACACAGATACGCAGTATTTT
>few|TRBJ1-6|NA|TRBV28
CASRSGGNSYNSPLHF
TGTGCCAGCAGATCCGGGGGGAACTCCTATAATTCACCCCTCCACTTT
>many|TRBJ1-1|NA|TRBV11-2
CASSSLTGSNTEAFF
TGTGCCAGCAGCTCCTTGACAGGATCAAACACTGAAGCTTTCTTT
>many|TRBJ2-7|TRBD2|TRBV5-4
CASSLGPSGNYEQYF
TGTGCCAGCAGCTTGGGGCCTAGCGGGAACTACGAGCAGTACTTC
>many|TRBJ2-3|NA|TRBV20-1
CSARAPHTDTQYF
TGCAGTGCTAGAGCCCCCCACACAGATACGCAGTATTTT
>NA|TRBJ2-1|TRBD2|TRBV11-2
CASSFSGVGNEQFF
TGTGCCAGCAGCTTTAGCGGGGTCGGCAATGAGCAGTTCTTC
>NA|TRBJ2-1|TRBD2|TRBV19
CASSIPTSGYNEQFF
TGTGCCAGTAGTATACCGACTAGCGGTTACAATGAGCAGTTCTTC
>many|TRBJ2-7|TRBD2|TRBV6-2/TRBV6-3
CASYHQAGEYEQYF
TGTGCCAGCTATCACCAAGCGGGGGAATACGAGCAGTACTTC
>few|TRBJ2-2|NA|TRBV5-6
CASSLNVQVGRYTGELFF
TGTGCCAGCAGCTTGAATGTCCAGGTTGGGAGGTACACCGGGGAGCTGTTTTTT
>many|TRBJ2-1|TRBD2|TRBV4-1
CASSQVGLAGPIPHNEQFF
TGCGCCAGCAGCCAAGTTGGACTAGCGGGGCCTATTCCCCACAATGAGCAGTTCTTC
>once|TRBJ2-1|NA|TRBV15
CATSRAAEQFF
TGTGCCACCAGCAGGGCGGCTGAGCAGTTCTTC